These T cell receptor beta chains were read from a single sample in a study of shared clonotypes between healthy human individuals. Generated by immunoSEQ multiplex PCR, the TCRdb table keeps only in-frame clones and is missing some. The sample holds about 1.1 million clones, 77% seen once. Sequenced: memory CD4+ T cells from PBMCs. Every receptor here comes from a man between 18 and 35 years old in good health. Some clones in this sample may be carry-over from other donors' samples. The CDR3 runs from the conserved cysteine through the conserved F or W. D genes are given only for firm matches. Size is stated for part of the rows, as once, few or many counts, or as a class when the clone is expanded.

TRBJ2-3,TRBV28,.,TRBD1,CASTEAGTATDTQYF,TGTGCCAGCACCGAGGCCGGGACAGCCACAGATACGCAGTATTTT
TRBJ1-5,TRBV4-2,.,.,CASSQVWQTGYSNQPQHF,TGTGCCAGCAGCCAAGTGTGGCAGACAGGTTATAGCAATCAGCCCCAGCATTTT
TRBJ1-2,TRBV14,.,.,CASSQDSHLGGYTF,TGTGCCAGCAGCCAAGATTCTCACTTGGGCGGCTACACCTTC
TRBJ1-2,TRBV28,.,.,CASSIGGAAYGYTF,TGTGCCAGCAGCATAGGCGGGGCGGCCTATGGCTACACCTTC
TRBJ2-1,TRBV28,.,.,CASSLEGANEQFF,TGTGCCAGCAGTTTGGAGGGGGCGAATGAGCAGTTCTTC
TRBJ2-1,TRBV7-8,few,TRBD2,CASSLPGLKAYNEQFF,TGTGCCAGCAGCTTGCCGGGACTAAAGGCCTACAATGAGCAGTTCTTC
TRBJ1-2,TRBV29-1,.,.,CSGQGNYGYTF,TGCAGCGGGCAGGGAAACTATGGCTACACCTTC
TRBJ2-7,TRBV7-2,.,TRBD2,CASSYPGLAGIYEQYF,TGTGCCAGCAGCTACCCTGGACTAGCGGGAATCTACGAGCAGTACTTC
TRBJ1-2,TRBV6-1,.,.,CASSRGGKSYGYTF,TGTGCCAGCAGCAGGGGAGGCAAATCCTATGGCTACACCTTC
TRBJ1-2,TRBV4-2,.,.,CASSQDRLYGYTF,TGTGCCAGCAGCCAAGATCGATTGTATGGCTACACCTTC
TRBJ2-1,TRBV18,.,.,CASSSALAVPYNEQFF,TGTGCCAGCTCATCGGCTTTAGCGGTACCATACAATGAGCAGTTCTTC
TRBJ1-5,TRBV10-1,.,.,CASSEGADSNQPQHF,TGCGCCAGCAGTGAGGGCGCGGATAGCAATCAGCCCCAGCATTTT
TRBJ1-1,TRBV30,few,.,CAWSVGSGAFF,TGTGCCTGGAGTGTTGGGTCAGGAGCTTTCTTT
TRBJ2-3,TRBV11-1,.,TRBD2,CASSLTSGSLVDTQYF,TGTGCCAGCAGCTTGACTAGCGGGAGTTTGGTAGATACGCAGTATTTT
TRBJ2-1,TRBV19,.,.,CASSSDGTSLWGEQFF,TGTGCCAGTAGTAGCGACGGGACGTCGCTATGGGGTGAGCAGTTCTTC
TRBJ2-7,TRBV5-1,.,.,CASSLLGYEQYF,TGCGCCAGCAGTTTGCTGGGCTACGAGCAGTACTTC
TRBJ2-5,TRBV2,.,TRBD2,CASTPWDSGRYF,TGTGCCAGCACCCCGTGGGATAGCGGGAGGTACTTC
TRBJ1-5,TRBV10-2,few,.,CASSEWGQTQPQHF,TGCGCCAGCAGTGAGTGGGGGCAGACCCAGCCCCAGCATTTT
TRBJ1-3,TRBV5-4,.,TRBD1,CASRRTGSGNTIYF,TGTGCCAGCAGACGGACAGGCTCTGGAAACACCATATATTTT
TRBJ1-1,TRBV29-1,.,.,CSVGLPIGERFEAFF,TGCAGCGTTGGACTCCCCATCGGGGAGCGGTTTGAAGCTTTCTTT
TRBJ1-5,TRBV18,.,.,CASSVPGPNQPQHF,TGTGCCAGCTCAGTGCCGGGACCCAATCAGCCCCAGCATTTT
TRBJ1-1,TRBV28,.,.,CAVQGNTEAFF,TGTGCCGTCCAGGGGAACACTGAAGCTTTCTTT
TRBJ2-7,TRBV11-2,.,.,CASSRQGREFDEQYF,TGTGCCAGCAGCCGCCAGGGGCGGGAGTTCGACGAGCAGTACTTC
TRBJ2-3,TRBV29-1,.,.,CSVKGVPTISTDTQYF,TGCAGCGTTAAGGGCGTCCCGACAATCAGCACAGATACGCAGTATTTT
TRBJ1-4,TRBV4-3,.,.,CASSRGVANEKLFF,TGCGCCAGCAGCCGCGGGGTTGCTAATGAAAAACTGTTTTTT
TRBJ2-7,TRBV6-1,.,TRBD1,CASSRDRVYEQYF,TGTGCCAGTTCCAGGGACAGAGTCTACGAGCAGTACTTC
TRBJ2-1,TRBV7-3,.,TRBD1,CASSLGQGPFYEQFF,TGTGCCAGCAGCCTCGGACAGGGACCCTTCTATGAGCAGTTCTTC
TRBJ2-7,TRBV6-1,once,.,CASRQGQGISEQYF,TGTGCCAGCAGGCAGGGCCAGGGGATAAGCGAGCAGTACTTC
TRBJ2-1,TRBV7-2,.,TRBD2,CASSLSLSGRATNEQFF,TGTGCCAGCAGCTTAAGTCTCAGCGGGAGGGCCACAAATGAGCAGTTCTTC
TRBJ2-1,TRBV7-2,few,.,CASSLAGIEFF,TGTGCCAGCAGCTTAGCGGGAATCGAGTTCTTC
TRBJ2-1,TRBV29-1,few,TRBD2,CSVEEPGLANNEQFF,TGCAGCGTTGAAGAGCCGGGACTAGCGAACAATGAGCAGTTCTTC
TRBJ2-5,TRBV5-1,few,TRBD2,CASSLSGVNQETQYF,TGCGCCAGCAGCTTGAGCGGGGTCAACCAAGAGACCCAGTACTTC
TRBJ1-4,TRBV29-1,.,.,CSASRDATNEKLFF,TGCAGCGCAAGCCGAGACGCAACTAATGAAAAACTGTTTTTT
TRBJ2-7,TRBV28,.,.,CASSPFGVASYEQYF,TGTGCCAGCAGTCCCTTCGGTGTGGCCTCCTACGAGCAGTACTTC
TRBJ2-6,TRBV11-3,.,.,CASSSLGPGANVLTF,TGTGCCAGCAGCTCCTTAGGCCCCGGGGCCAACGTCCTGACTTTC
TRBJ1-2,TRBV11-2,.,.,CASSPDRFYGYTF,TGTGCCAGCAGCCCCGACAGGTTCTACGGCTACACCTTC